The rows below give T cell receptor beta chains drawn from one sample of a study of identical twins. TCRdb called the 5' RACE reads again in MiXCR, with one record for every CDR3 protein. Here the sample spans some 500,000 distinct CDR3 sequences, over 11% being singletons. These data were also reused for a study on yellow fever vaccine responses in identical twins.

What was sequenced was CD4+ T cells sorted from blood. These receptor sequences come from a young woman in good health. Both conserved end residues are part of each CDR3. The order of the fields is CDR3 DNA, CDR3 protein, D gene, J gene, clone size, V gene. D genes are given only for firm matches. A clone size is listed for some rows: how often the clone was seen (once, few, many), or a class if it is expanded.

CDR3 DNA: TGTGCCAGTAGTACGCCGGGACTAGTCGCCGAGCAGTACTTC
CDR3 protein: CASSTPGLVAEQYF
D gene: TRBD2
J gene: TRBJ2-7
clone size: few
V gene: TRBV19

CDR3 DNA: TGTGCCAGCAATCCACAGGGTACCCAGCCCCAGCATTTT
CDR3 protein: CASNPQGTQPQHF
D gene: NA
J gene: TRBJ1-5
clone size: NA
V gene: TRBV6-2/TRBV6-3

CDR3 DNA: TGTGCCACCAGCAGAGATAACGGCGGAGCCTACGAGCAGTACTTC
CDR3 protein: CATSRDNGGAYEQYF
D gene: NA
J gene: TRBJ2-7
clone size: many
V gene: TRBV15

CDR3 DNA: TGTGCCAGCAGCTTAACAGGGGCTCGGGGAAACACCATATATTTT
CDR3 protein: CASSLTGARGNTIYF
D gene: TRBD1
J gene: TRBJ1-3
clone size: NA
V gene: TRBV7-9

CDR3 DNA: TGTGCCAGCAGTCCCCCAGGACAGGGGACCTCCTATGGCTACACCTTC
CDR3 protein: CASSPPGQGTSYGYTF
D gene: TRBD1
J gene: TRBJ1-2
clone size: few
V gene: TRBV28

CDR3 DNA: TGTGCCAGCAGTTTGATAGCGGGGGGACACCCAGATACGCAGTATTTT
CDR3 protein: CASSLIAGGHPDTQYF
D gene: TRBD2
J gene: TRBJ2-3
clone size: NA
V gene: TRBV28

CDR3 DNA: TGCGCCAGCAGCTTTTCGACTAGCGGGAGGGCAGTGCCCAATGAGCAGTTCTTC
CDR3 protein: CASSFSTSGRAVPNEQFF
D gene: TRBD2
J gene: TRBJ2-1
clone size: many
V gene: TRBV5-1

CDR3 DNA: TGTGCCAGCAGCCAAGCAGGCAGGGGAGGAGAGACCCAGTACTTC
CDR3 protein: CASSQAGRGGETQYF
D gene: NA
J gene: TRBJ2-5
clone size: NA
V gene: TRBV3-1

CDR3 DNA: TGTGCCAGCAGCCCCGGCAGCAGCTCCTACAATGAGCAGTTCTTC
CDR3 protein: CASSPGSSSYNEQFF
D gene: NA
J gene: TRBJ2-1
clone size: many
V gene: TRBV12-3/TRBV12-4

CDR3 DNA: TGTGCCAGCATCCGAGGGACAGGGGGGCCCGGGGAGCTGTTTTTT
CDR3 protein: CASIRGTGGPGELFF
D gene: TRBD1
J gene: TRBJ2-2
clone size: NA
V gene: TRBV6-1

CDR3 DNA: TGCAGCGTTGACGGGCAGGGTTACGGGGATCTGTTTTTT
CDR3 protein: CSVDGQGYGDLFF
D gene: NA
J gene: TRBJ2-2
clone size: NA
V gene: TRBV29-1

CDR3 DNA: TGCAGTGCTAGAGATTTTTACGACAGGGTCGGTGAGAACCAGTACTTC
CDR3 protein: CSARDFYDRVGENQYF
D gene: TRBD1
J gene: TRBJ2-5
clone size: NA
V gene: TRBV20-1

CDR3 DNA: TGTGCCAGCAGCTTACCAGTCAAACCCAACACCGGGGAGCTGTTTTTT
CDR3 protein: CASSLPVKPNTGELFF
D gene: NA
J gene: TRBJ2-2
clone size: few
V gene: TRBV7-2

CDR3 DNA: TGTGCCATCAGTGACGGGCCGGGGGAGACCCAGTACTTC
CDR3 protein: CAISDGPGETQYF
D gene: NA
J gene: TRBJ2-5
clone size: NA
V gene: TRBV10-3

CDR3 DNA: TGTGCCATCGCCACTAGCAGAAACACAGATACGCAGTATTTT
CDR3 protein: CAIATSRNTDTQYF
D gene: NA
J gene: TRBJ2-3
clone size: NA
V gene: TRBV10-3

CDR3 DNA: TGCAGTGCCACCTGGACTAGCGGGAGTGGGCAAGAGACCCAGTACTTC
CDR3 protein: CSATWTSGSGQETQYF
D gene: TRBD2
J gene: TRBJ2-5
clone size: few
V gene: TRBV20-1

CDR3 DNA: TGTGCCAGCAGCATCAGGGGGGGATCCTACGAGCAGTACTTC
CDR3 protein: CASSIRGGSYEQYF
D gene: NA
J gene: TRBJ2-7
clone size: NA
V gene: TRBV7-8

CDR3 DNA: TGCAGTGCTAGGCAGGGGCCTGCCTCCGGGGCCAACGTCCTGACTTTC
CDR3 protein: CSARQGPASGANVLTF
D gene: NA
J gene: TRBJ2-6
clone size: few
V gene: TRBV20-1

CDR3 DNA: TGTGCCAGCAGTTTGAACGTAAACACCGGGGAGCTGTTTTTT
CDR3 protein: CASSLNVNTGELFF
D gene: NA
J gene: TRBJ2-2
clone size: NA
V gene: TRBV12-3/TRBV12-4

CDR3 DNA: TGCGCCAGCAGCCCACAGGCTCAGGGTGTGTACGAGCAGTACTTC
CDR3 protein: CASSPQAQGVYEQYF
D gene: NA
J gene: TRBJ2-7
clone size: many
V gene: TRBV5-1

CDR3 DNA: TGTGCCACCAGTGAGGGGGGTTTGGGGCAAGAGACCCAGTACTTC
CDR3 protein: CATSEGGLGQETQYF
D gene: NA
J gene: TRBJ2-5
clone size: NA
V gene: TRBV24-1

CDR3 DNA: TGCGCCAGCAGCCCCGGGGGGACGGTGTCCTACGAGCAGTACTTC
CDR3 protein: CASSPGGTVSYEQYF
D gene: TRBD2
J gene: TRBJ2-7
clone size: many
V gene: TRBV5-1

CDR3 DNA: TGTGCCAGCAGCGTTCGACCGGCCGAGCAGTACTTC
CDR3 protein: CASSVRPAEQYF
D gene: NA
J gene: TRBJ2-7
clone size: few
V gene: TRBV2

CDR3 DNA: TGCAGTGTCAGTGGTACCGGGGAGCTGTTTTTT
CDR3 protein: CSVSGTGELFF
D gene: NA
J gene: TRBJ2-2
clone size: few
V gene: TRBV20-1

CDR3 DNA: TGTGCCAGCAGCCAATCAGGGACAGCGAACACCGGGGAGCTGTTTTTT
CDR3 protein: CASSQSGTANTGELFF
D gene: TRBD1
J gene: TRBJ2-2
clone size: NA
V gene: TRBV3-1

CDR3 DNA: TGCAGCGTTGGCGGCCCGCTCGGTGGCTACACCTTC
CDR3 protein: CSVGGPLGGYTF
D gene: NA
J gene: TRBJ1-2
clone size: many
V gene: TRBV29-1

CDR3 DNA: TGTGCCAGCAGCTTAGAACAGGGATGGAATTCACCCCTCCACTTT
CDR3 protein: CASSLEQGWNSPLHF
D gene: NA
J gene: TRBJ1-6
clone size: NA
V gene: TRBV7-6

CDR3 DNA: TGTGCCAGCTCAGATACAGGGTTCATCTCCTACGAGCAGTACTTC
CDR3 protein: CASSDTGFISYEQYF
D gene: NA
J gene: TRBJ2-7
clone size: few
V gene: TRBV18

CDR3 DNA: TGTGCCAGCTCGGCGGCTAGCCTGAACACCGGGGAGCTGTTTTTT
CDR3 protein: CASSAASLNTGELFF
D gene: NA
J gene: TRBJ2-2
clone size: NA
V gene: TRBV9

CDR3 DNA: TGTGCCAGCAGCCAAGATGACCCAGGGGGCACGACGAGTCGCACAGATACGCAGTATTTT
CDR3 protein: CASSQDDPGGTTSRTDTQYF
D gene: TRBD1
J gene: TRBJ2-3
clone size: NA
V gene: TRBV3-1

CDR3 DNA: TGCGCCAGCAGCTTAACGGGACTACCCACAGATACGCAGTATTTT
CDR3 protein: CASSLTGLPTDTQYF
D gene: TRBD2
J gene: TRBJ2-3
clone size: NA
V gene: TRBV5-1

CDR3 DNA: TGTGCCAGCTCACCCGGAGGGTCTATGAACACTGAAGCTTTCTTT
CDR3 protein: CASSPGGSMNTEAFF
D gene: NA
J gene: TRBJ1-1
clone size: NA
V gene: TRBV18